The clone carrying this T cell receptor beta chain appeared once. What it recognizes is unknown. CDR1 is MNHEY and CDR2 is SMNVEV in the germline V gene (reference sequence). The V gene lost 5 bases and the J gene lost 5 bases, with 13 bases spanning the gap. CDR3 length: 14 amino acids. The sample originates from a study of shared clonotypes between healthy human individuals. Study results and caveats: Against clonotypes common to all four donors, non-shared ones had lower generation probabilities. Larger richness was generally estimated for naive than memory subsets.

The assay was immunoSEQ multiplex PCR, and TCRdb's table has in-frame clones only and misses some. Of millions of clones detected, about 95% appear once; the ten largest clones hold roughly 1%. CD45RO negativity and positive selection for CCR7 defined naive CD8 cells, a population that excluded terminally differentiated effector memory CD45RA+ cells. Input material: naive CD8+ T cells sorted from blood. The chain recombines TRBV27 with TRBJ2-1, with a weak D call TRBD2 (5 bases). The receptor was derived from a man between 18 and 35 years old in good health. The CDR3 DNA reads as TGTGCCAGCAGTCCTGACGAGGGCAACAATGAGCAGTTCTTC. Residues: CASSPDEGNNEQFF.